Below, 8 T cell receptor beta chains from the same sample are listed, as sequenced in a study of shared clonotypes between healthy human individuals. Clones were read by immunoSEQ multiplex PCR, and TCRdb kept only the in-frame ones, dropping some. Of around 2,000,000 clones listed, 85% to 95% were seen once; the top ten hold 0.1% to 0.15%. Input material: naive CD4+ T cells sorted from blood. The subset here: CD45RA+ positively selected. These receptors were collected from a young man in good health.

V gene TRBV6-6 combines with J gene TRBJ1-5; D not certain. V lost 4 bases to trimming and J lost 6 bases, with 7 bases between them. In germline, CDR1 is MNHNY, CDR2 SVGAGI (reference sequence). The CDR3 has 12 residues. The CDR3 region has the DNA TGTGCCAGCAGTTTGTCCTTTCAGCCCCAGCATTTT. Protein: CASSLSFQPQHF.

The V call is TRBV7-9, the J call TRBJ1-2, with D uncertain. Per the germline V gene, CDR1 is SEHNR and CDR2 is FQNEAQ (reference sequence). Trimming shortened V by 2 bases and J by 4 bases, and 11 bases separated the two germline ends. This CDR3 comprises 14 residues. DNA for the CDR3: TGTGCCAGCAGCTTAAACGTTGGCCTCTATGGCTACACCTTC. It yields the protein CASSLNVGLYGYTF.

The chain links TRBV5-6 to TRBJ1-2; 8 bases line up with TRBD1. Trimming cost V 6 bases and J 4 bases; bases outside gene matches: 8. Germline V gives CDR1 SGHDT, CDR2 YYEEEE. The CDR3 has 14 amino acids. The CDR3 region is CASTRTGPPYGYTF. CDR3 in DNA: TGTGCCAGCACGCGGACAGGGCCTCCCTATGGCTACACCTTC.

The chain combines TRBV30 with TRBJ2-1; TRBD1 matches 7 bases. Germline CDR1 is GTSNPN and CDR2 is SVGIG (reference sequence). V trimming: 1 base; J trimming: 3 bases; junction bases outside the gene matches: 6. The CDR3 length is 15 residues. This CDR3 reads CAWSEGQVGYNEQFF. CDR3 DNA: TGTGCCTGGAGTGAAGGACAGGTCGGCTACAATGAGCAGTTCTTC.

V is TRBV28 and J is TRBJ1-1, with D uncertain. Germline V lookup: CDR1 MDHEN, CDR2 SYDVKM. The germline V and J ends were trimmed by 3 bases and 1 base, with 9 bases remaining between them. This CDR3 has 14 amino acids. The CDR3 DNA is TGTGCCAGCAGTTTGGAACTAGGGAACACTGAAGCTTTCTTT. Its translation: CASSLELGNTEAFF.

This CDR3 reads CASSFTGGTYEQYF. The CDR3 bases are TGTGCCAGCAGTTTTACAGGCGGTACGTACGAGCAGTACTTC. The J gene is TRBJ2-7, the V gene TRBV7-9; possibly TRBD1 for D (5 bases). Germline V gene data show CDR1 as SEHNR and CDR2 as FQNEAQ (reference sequence). V was trimmed by 6 bases and J by 4 bases, leaving 16 bases between them. This CDR3 has 14 amino acids.

The chain is built from TRBV5-1 and TRBJ1-6; 8 bases line up with TRBD1. After removal of 4 bases from V and 11 bases from J, the junction contained 5 bases not matched to a gene. The CDR3 contains 13 residues. Germline V gene sequence: CDR1 SGHRS, CDR2 YFSETQ. CDR3 amino acids: CASSPGGFTPLHF. DNA of the CDR3: TGCGCCAGCAGCCCAGGGGGCTTCACACCCCTCCACTTT.

The chain has TRBV7-2 and TRBJ2-1, with 7 bases that match TRBD2. From germline, CDR1 is SGHTA and CDR2 FQGNSA. V gave up 4 bases and J gave up 0 bases; unmatched junction bases: 3. This CDR3 spans 15 amino acids. The CDR3 DNA reads as TGTGCCAGCAGCTCCACTAGCGCCTCCTACAATGAGCAGTTCTTC. The encoded protein is CASSSTSASYNEQFF.